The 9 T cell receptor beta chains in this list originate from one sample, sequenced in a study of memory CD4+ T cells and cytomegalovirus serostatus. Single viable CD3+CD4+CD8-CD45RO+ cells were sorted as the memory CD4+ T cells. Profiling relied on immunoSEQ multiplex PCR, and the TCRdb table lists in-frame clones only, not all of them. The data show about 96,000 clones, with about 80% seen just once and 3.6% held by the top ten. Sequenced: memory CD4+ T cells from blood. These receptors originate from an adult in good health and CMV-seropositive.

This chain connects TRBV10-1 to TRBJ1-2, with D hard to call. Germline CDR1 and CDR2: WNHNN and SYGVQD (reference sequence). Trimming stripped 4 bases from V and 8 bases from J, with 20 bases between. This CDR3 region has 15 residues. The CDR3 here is CASSGYREERRGYTF. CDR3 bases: TGCGCCAGCAGTGGTTACCGGGAAGAAAGACGAGGCTACACCTTC.

The CDR3 DNA sequence: TGTGCCAGCGGTCCTGGGAGAGGGACGGGCAATGAGCAGTTCTTC. Residues: CASGPGRGTGNEQFF. The chain employs TRBV6-1 and TRBJ2-1; either TRBD1 or TRBD2 may supply D (5 bases each). Trimming removed 8 bases at V and 6 bases at J, with 20 bases between. The CDR3 has 15 amino acids. Per germline, CDR1 MNHNS and CDR2 SASEGT.

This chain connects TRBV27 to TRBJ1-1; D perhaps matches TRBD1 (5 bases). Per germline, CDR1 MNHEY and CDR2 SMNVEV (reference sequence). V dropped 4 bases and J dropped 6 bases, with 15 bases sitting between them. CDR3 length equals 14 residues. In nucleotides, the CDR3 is TGTGCCAGCAGTTCCGGGGCGAATTCCGCTGAAGCTTTCTTT. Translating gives CASSSGANSAEAFF.

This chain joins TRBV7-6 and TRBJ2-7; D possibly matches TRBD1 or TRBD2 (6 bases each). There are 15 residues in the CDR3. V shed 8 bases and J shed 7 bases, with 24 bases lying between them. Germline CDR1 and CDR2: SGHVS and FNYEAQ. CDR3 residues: CASSRGGGILREQYF. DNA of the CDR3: TGTGCCAGCTCTCGTGGGGGCGGGATCTTAAGGGAGCAGTACTTC.

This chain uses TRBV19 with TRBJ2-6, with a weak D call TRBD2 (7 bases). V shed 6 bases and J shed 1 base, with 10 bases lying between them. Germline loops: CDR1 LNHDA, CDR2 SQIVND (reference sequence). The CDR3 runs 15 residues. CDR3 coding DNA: TGTGCCAGTAGGGGAGGGGGGTCTGGGGCCAACGTCCTGACTTTC. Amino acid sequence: CASRGGGSGANVLTF.

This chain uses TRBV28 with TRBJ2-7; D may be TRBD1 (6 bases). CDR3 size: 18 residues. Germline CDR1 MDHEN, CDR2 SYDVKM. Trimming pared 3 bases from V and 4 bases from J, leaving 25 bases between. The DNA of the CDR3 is TGTGCCAGCAGTTTTCAGGGGAGAGGGTGGACACGCGGGTACGAGCAGTACTTC. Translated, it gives CASSFQGRGWTRGYEQYF.

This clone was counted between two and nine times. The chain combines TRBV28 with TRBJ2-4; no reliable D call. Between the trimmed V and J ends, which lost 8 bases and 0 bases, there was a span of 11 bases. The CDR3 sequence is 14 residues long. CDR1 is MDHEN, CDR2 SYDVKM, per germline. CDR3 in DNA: TGTGCCAGCGAAAGGAATCTAGCCAAAAACATTCAGTACTTC. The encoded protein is CASERNLAKNIQYF.

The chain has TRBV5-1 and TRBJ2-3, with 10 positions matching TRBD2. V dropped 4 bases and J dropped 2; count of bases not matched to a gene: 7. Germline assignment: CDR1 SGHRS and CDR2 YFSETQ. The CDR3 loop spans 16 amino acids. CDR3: CASSPLAGVITDTQYF. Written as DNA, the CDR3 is TGCGCCAGCAGCCCCCTAGCGGGAGTTATCACAGATACGCAGTATTTT. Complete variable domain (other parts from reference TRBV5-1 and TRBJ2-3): KAGVTQTPRYLIKTRGQQVTLSCSPISGHRSVSWYQQTPGQGLQFLFEYFSETQRNKGNFPGRFSGRQFSNSRSEMNVSTLELGDSALYLCASSPLAGVITDTQYFGPGTRLTVL.

CDR3 loop: CASGGQEDQPQHF. DNA for the CDR3: TGTGCCAGCGGAGGGCAGGAAGATCAGCCCCAGCATTTT. V and J are TRBV6-1 and TRBJ1-5; D is uncertain. This CDR3 comprises 13 residues. The germline V gene encodes CDR1 MNHNS and CDR2 SASEGT. V was pared by 8 bases and J by 5 bases, with 13 bases between.